The clone carrying this T cell receptor beta chain was seen ten or more times. What it recognizes is unknown. J lost 3 bases, V lost 0 bases, and 11 bases had no gene match. This CDR3 region has 16 residues. Germline loops: CDR1 DFQATT, CDR2 SNEGSKA (reference sequence). This entry belongs to a study of regulatory T cells in long-lasting Graves disease. Assembly of TCR beta libraries relied on iRepertoire HTBI primers together with Arm-PCR of CDR3 regions. TCRdb passed the multiplex PCR reads through MiXCR, listing each CDR3 protein once. The sample lists roughly 450,000 distinct CDR3 sequences, roughly 20% seen once, with over 7.5% in the top ten. Time point here: persistent/refractory GD, antithyroid drugs over 5 years with positive TRAb. The TCR library was prepared using RNA isolated from PBMCs. Graves' disease was diagnosed by American Thyroid Association guidelines. A volume of about 9.9 milliliters of peripheral blood was collected in EDTA tubes.

Study findings and constraints: Favored usage of TRBV28, TRBJ1-2 and TRBJ2-5 was recorded in persistent disease.

The sequenced sample was peripheral blood mononuclear cells (PBMCs), obtained when the disease was refractory, from a patient treated with antithyroid drugs. This receptor was obtained from a female donor with Graves disease. The V call is TRBV20-1, the J call TRBJ2-7; the match to TRBD2 covers 7 bases. CDR3 in DNA: TGCAGTGCTAGAGATCGCGTAGGAGCGGGACTCTACGAGCAGTACTTC. Encoded protein: CSARDRVGAGLYEQYF.